The clone carrying this T cell receptor (beta chain) was seen repeatedly, ten times or more. The data were produced by immunoSEQ multiplex PCR, yet TCRdb's version contains in-frame clones alone and is incomplete. The data hold some 250,000 clones, with about 94% observed a single time. The record originates from a study of T cell responses to AZD1222 COVID-19 vaccine. CDR3 length equals 12 residues. Trimming stripped 2 bases from V and 8 bases from J, with 8 bases between. Germline CDR1 and CDR2: SGDLS and YYNGEE. This TCR was sampled from an adult who received the AZD1222 COVID-19 vaccine. The chain combines TRBV9 with TRBJ2-1; D gene unclear. This sample comprised peripheral blood, obtained 28 days after the second AZD1222 dose. CDR3 region: CASSVPWDEQFF. The CDR3 nucleotides are TGTGCCAGCAGCGTTCCGTGGGATGAGCAGTTCTTC.